The rows below give T cell receptor beta chains drawn from one sample of a study of neoadjuvant anti-PD-1 for oral cavity cancer. The repertoire was sequenced with immunoSEQ multiplex PCR; TCRdb's copy has only in-frame clones and lacks some. Of some 70,000 clones detected, roughly 81% appear once; the ten largest clones hold roughly 3.4%. Sequenced here: PBMCs, sampled after nivolumab (anti-PD-1) treatment. The receptors originated from a person aged 35 to 85 with oral cavity squamous cell carcinoma. Both conserved end residues are trimmed from each CDR3. Each record gives: J gene, CDR3 length, V gene, CDR3 protein.

J: TRBJ1-1
length: 12
V: TRBV6-6
CDR3: ASSLNPRTGEAF

J: TRBJ1-1
length: 12
V: TRBV11-2
CDR3: ASSWGQGRTEAF

J: TRBJ1-2
length: 11
V: TRBV2
CDR3: ASSLGPQMGYT

J: TRBJ2-7
length: 11
V: TRBV2
CDR3: ASRSDWGYEQY

J: TRBJ2-1
length: 12
V: TRBV6-1
CDR3: ASREDRNYNEQF

J: TRBJ2-2
length: 14
V: TRBV5-1
CDR3: ASSLDGVSGTGELF

J: TRBJ1-2
length: 11
V: TRBV28
CDR3: ASKTGVLYGYT

J: TRBJ1-1
length: 11
V: TRBV28
CDR3: ASSYKGRTEAF

J: TRBJ2-1
length: 11
V: TRBV25-1
CDR3: ASTGQSYNEQF

J: TRBJ2-3
length: 10
V: TRBV29-1
CDR3: SVERPPDTQY

J: TRBJ2-1
length: 14
V: TRBV7-2
CDR3: ASSLAPLAGGNEQF

J: TRBJ1-3
length: 13
V: TRBV30
CDR3: AWSIRDRAGNTIY

J: TRBJ1-4
length: 13
V: TRBV19
CDR3: ASTMPGQGLEKLF

J: TRBJ1-1
length: 11
V: TRBV6-1
CDR3: ASSPQMNTEAF

J: TRBJ1-5
length: 13
V: TRBV30
CDR3: AWSSGTGSNQPQH

J: TRBJ1-3
length: 15
V: TRBV11-2
CDR3: ASSFRQEPGPGNTIY

J: TRBJ2-6
length: 12
V: TRBV9
CDR3: ASSEGSGANVLT

J: TRBJ1-2
length: 12
V: TRBV9
CDR3: ASWDGQGGYGYT